What follows is one T cell receptor beta chain and its context. Its specificity is not known. Sequencing used immunoSEQ multiplex PCR; TCRdb keeps in-frame clones, though not all of them. The sample has about 80,000 clones, about 84% seen once. This record belongs to a study of radiotherapy plus CTLA-4 blockade in lung cancer. Study results and limitations: In blood, after radiotherapy plus ipilimumab, tumor-derived TCR clones expanded. Early shifts in blood T cell clones, with interferon-beta, reportedly predicted response best.

Germline V gene data show CDR1 as SEHNR and CDR2 as FQNEAQ (reference sequence). The length of the CDR3 is 16 residues. Trimming cost V 5 bases and J 7 bases; bases outside gene matches: 12. Source: peripheral blood, taken from a patient treated with radiotherapy plus ipilimumab. V gene TRBV7-9 combines with J gene TRBJ2-1; 9 nucleotides line up with TRBD2. The clonotype comes from a human donor with non-small cell lung cancer who had stable disease on radiotherapy plus ipilimumab. The CDR3, as DNA: TGTGCCAGCAGCGAGCCAGGACTAGCGTCTGCTAATGAGCAGTTCTTC. Protein: CASSEPGLASANEQFF.